Below, one T cell receptor (beta chain) is given with its context. These data belong to a study of blood T cell repertoires in COVID-19. The overall study: COVID-19 samples, acute and convalescent, were from the United States, Italy and Spain.

Sequencing was performed with immunoSEQ multiplex PCR; in TCRdb, only in-frame clones are kept and a portion is missing. The sample holds around 60,000 clones, around 89% seen once. Germline V gene lookup returns CDR1 PRHDT and CDR2 FYEKMQ (reference sequence). The CDR3 has 14 residues. V lost 5 bases and J lost 4, with 14 bases in between. The sequenced sample consisted of peripheral blood. The receptor's source is an older woman with active COVID-19. V is TRBV13 and J is TRBJ1-2; D not certain. This CDR3 reads CASSLSDIGYGYTF. In DNA form, the CDR3 reads TGTGCCAGCAGCCTCTCCGACATTGGCTATGGCTACACCTTC.